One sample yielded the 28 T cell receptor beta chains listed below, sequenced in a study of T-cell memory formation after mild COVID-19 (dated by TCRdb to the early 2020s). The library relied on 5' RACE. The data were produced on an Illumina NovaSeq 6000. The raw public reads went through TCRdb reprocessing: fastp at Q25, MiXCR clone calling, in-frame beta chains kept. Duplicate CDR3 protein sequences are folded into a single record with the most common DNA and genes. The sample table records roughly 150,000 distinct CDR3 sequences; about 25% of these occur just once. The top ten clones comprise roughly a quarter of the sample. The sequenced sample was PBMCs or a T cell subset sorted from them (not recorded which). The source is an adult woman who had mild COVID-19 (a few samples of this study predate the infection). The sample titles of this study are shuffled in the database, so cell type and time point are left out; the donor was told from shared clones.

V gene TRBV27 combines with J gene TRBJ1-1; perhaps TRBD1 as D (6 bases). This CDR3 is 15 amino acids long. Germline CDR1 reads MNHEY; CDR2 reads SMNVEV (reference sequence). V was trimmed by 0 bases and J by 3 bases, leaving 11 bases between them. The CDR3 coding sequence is TGTGCCAGCAGTTTATCTGGGGGCGCGTACACTGAAGCTTTCTTT. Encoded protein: CASSLSGGAYTEAFF.

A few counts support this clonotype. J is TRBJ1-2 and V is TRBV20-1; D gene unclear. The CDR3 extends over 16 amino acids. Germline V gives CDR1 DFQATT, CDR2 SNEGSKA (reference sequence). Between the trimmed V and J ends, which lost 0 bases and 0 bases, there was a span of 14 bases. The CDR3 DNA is TGCAGTGCTAGAGATCGCCGGCAGGAAACTAACTATGGCTACACCTTC. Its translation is CSARDRRQETNYGYTF.

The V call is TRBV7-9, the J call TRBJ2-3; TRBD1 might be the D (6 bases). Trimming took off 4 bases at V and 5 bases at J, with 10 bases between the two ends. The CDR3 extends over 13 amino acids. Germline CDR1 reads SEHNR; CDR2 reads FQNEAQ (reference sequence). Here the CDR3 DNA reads TGTGCCAGCAGCTCCGACAGGCAAGATACGCAGTATTTT. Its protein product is CASSSDRQDTQYF. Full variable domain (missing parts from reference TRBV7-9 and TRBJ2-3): DTGVSQNPRHKITKRGQNVTFRCDPISEHNRLYWYRQTLGQGPEFLTYFQNEAQLEKSRLLSDRFSAERPKGSFSTLEIQRTEQGDSAMYLCASSSDRQDTQYFGPGTRLTVL.

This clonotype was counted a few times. CDR3 DNA sequence: TGCGCCAGCAGCTTGGGGGATCTGAACACTGAAGCTTTCTTT. Its translation is CASSLGDLNTEAFF. The chain is built from TRBV5-1 and TRBJ1-1; D uncertain. Germline V gene sequence: CDR1 SGHRS, CDR2 YFSETQ. The CDR3 runs to 14 residues. V was pared by 0 bases and J by 0 bases, with 6 bases between.

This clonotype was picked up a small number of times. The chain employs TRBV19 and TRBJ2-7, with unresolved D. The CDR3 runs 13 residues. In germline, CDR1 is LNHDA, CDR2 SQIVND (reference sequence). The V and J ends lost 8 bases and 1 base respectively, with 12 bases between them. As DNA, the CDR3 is TGTGCCAGTGATTCAGGCTCGTCCTACGAGCAGTACTTC. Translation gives CASDSGSSYEQYF.

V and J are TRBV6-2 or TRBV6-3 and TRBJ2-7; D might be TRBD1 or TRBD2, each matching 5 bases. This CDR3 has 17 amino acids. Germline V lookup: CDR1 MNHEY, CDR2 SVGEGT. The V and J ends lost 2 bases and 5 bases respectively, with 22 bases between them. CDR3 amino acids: CASSYPPRGPRPDEQYF. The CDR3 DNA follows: TGTGCCAGCAGTTACCCCCCCCGGGGCCCCCGGCCAGACGAGCAGTACTTC.

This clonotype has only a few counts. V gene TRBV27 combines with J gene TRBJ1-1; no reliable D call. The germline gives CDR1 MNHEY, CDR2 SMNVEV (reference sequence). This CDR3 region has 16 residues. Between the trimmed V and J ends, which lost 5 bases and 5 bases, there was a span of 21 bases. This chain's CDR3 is CASSQWISRTGTEAFF. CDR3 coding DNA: TGTGCCAGCAGTCAGTGGATTTCGAGGACGGGGACTGAAGCTTTCTTT.

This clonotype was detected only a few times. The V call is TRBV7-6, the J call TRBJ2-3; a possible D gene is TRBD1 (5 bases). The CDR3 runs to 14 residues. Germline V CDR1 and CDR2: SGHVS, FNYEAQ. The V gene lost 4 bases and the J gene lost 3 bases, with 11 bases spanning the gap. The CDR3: CASSSGMWTDTQYF. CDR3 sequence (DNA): TGTGCCAGCAGCTCAGGGATGTGGACAGATACGCAGTATTTT. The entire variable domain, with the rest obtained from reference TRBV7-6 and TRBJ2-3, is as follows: GAGVSQSPRYKVTKRGQDVALRCDPISGHVSLYWYRQALGQGPEFLTYFNYEAQQDKSGLPNDRFSAERPEGSISTLTIQRTEQRDSAMYRCASSSGMWTDTQYFGPGTRLTVL.

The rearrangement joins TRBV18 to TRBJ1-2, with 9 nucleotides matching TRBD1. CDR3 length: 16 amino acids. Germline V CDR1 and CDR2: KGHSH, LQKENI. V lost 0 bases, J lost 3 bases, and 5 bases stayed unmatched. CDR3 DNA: TGTGCCAGCTCACCACCCCCACAGGGGGCTGACTATGGCTACACCTTC. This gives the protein CASSPPPQGADYGYTF.

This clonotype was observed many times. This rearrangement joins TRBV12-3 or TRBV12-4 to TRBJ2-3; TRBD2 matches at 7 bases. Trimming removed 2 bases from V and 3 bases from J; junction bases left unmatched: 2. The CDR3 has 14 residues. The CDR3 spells CASSLQRGTDTQYF. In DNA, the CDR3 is TGTGCCAGCAGTTTACAGCGGGGAACAGATACGCAGTATTTT.

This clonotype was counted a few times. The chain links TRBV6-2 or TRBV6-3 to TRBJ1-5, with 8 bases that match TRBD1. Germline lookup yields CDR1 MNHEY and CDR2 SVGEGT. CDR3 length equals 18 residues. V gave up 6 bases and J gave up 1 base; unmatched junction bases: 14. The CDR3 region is CASRSQGEFGTSNQPQHF. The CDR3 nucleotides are TGTGCCAGCAGATCACAGGGGGAGTTTGGTACGAGCAATCAGCCCCAGCATTTT.

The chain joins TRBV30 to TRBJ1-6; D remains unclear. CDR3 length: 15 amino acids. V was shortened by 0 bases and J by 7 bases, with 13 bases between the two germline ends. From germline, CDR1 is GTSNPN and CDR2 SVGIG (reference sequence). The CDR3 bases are TGTGCCTGGAGTGTAGGTGTATCCGGGAATTCACCCCTCCACTTT. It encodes CAWSVGVSGNSPLHF.

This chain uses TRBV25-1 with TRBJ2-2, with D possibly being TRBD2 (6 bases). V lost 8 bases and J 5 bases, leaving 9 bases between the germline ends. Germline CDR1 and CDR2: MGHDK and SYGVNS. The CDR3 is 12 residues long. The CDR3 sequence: CASGGATGELFF. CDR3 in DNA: TGTGCCAGCGGAGGGGCAACCGGGGAGCTGTTTTTT.

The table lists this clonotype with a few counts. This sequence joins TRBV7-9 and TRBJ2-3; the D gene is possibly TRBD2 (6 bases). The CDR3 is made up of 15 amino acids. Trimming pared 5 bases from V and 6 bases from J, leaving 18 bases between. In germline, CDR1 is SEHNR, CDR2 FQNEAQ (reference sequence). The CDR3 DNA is TGTGCCAGCAGCGCCCTCCCGGGACGGGAGGATACGCAGTATTTT. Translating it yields CASSALPGREDTQYF. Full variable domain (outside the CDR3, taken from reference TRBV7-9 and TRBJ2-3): DTGVSQNPRHKITKRGQNVTFRCDPISEHNRLYWYRQTLGQGPEFLTYFQNEAQLEKSRLLSDRFSAERPKGSFSTLEIQRTEQGDSAMYLCASSALPGREDTQYFGPGTRLTVL.

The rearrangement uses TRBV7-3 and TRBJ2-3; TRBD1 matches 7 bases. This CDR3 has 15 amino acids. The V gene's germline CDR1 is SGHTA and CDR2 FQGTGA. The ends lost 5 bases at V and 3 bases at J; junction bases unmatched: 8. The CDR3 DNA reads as TGTGCCAGCAGCCTCGCGACAGGGTTAACAGATACGCAGTATTTT. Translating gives CASSLATGLTDTQYF. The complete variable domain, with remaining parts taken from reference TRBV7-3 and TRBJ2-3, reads GAGVSQTPSNKVTEKGKYVELRCDPISGHTALYWYRQSLGQGPEFLIYFQGTGAADDSGLPNDRFFAVRPEGSVSTLKIQRTERGDSAVYLCASSLATGLTDTQYFGPGTRLTVL.

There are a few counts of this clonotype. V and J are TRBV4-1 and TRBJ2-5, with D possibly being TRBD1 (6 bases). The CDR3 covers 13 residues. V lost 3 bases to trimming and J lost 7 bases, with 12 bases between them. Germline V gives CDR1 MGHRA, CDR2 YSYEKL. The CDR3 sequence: CASSHAGVGTQYF. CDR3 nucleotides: TGCGCCAGCAGCCATGCAGGGGTTGGGACCCAGTACTTC.

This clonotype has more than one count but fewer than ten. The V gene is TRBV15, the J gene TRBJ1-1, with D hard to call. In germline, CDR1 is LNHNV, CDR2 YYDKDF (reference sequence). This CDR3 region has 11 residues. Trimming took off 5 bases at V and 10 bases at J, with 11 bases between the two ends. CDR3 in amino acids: CATSPGVGAFF. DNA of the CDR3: TGTGCCACCAGCCCCGGAGTGGGAGCTTTCTTT.

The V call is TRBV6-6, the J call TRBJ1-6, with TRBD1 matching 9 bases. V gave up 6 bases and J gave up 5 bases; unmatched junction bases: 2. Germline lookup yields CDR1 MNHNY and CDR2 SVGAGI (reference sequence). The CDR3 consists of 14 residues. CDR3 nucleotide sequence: TGTGCCAGCAGCCGACAGGGGGATAATTCACCCCTCCACTTT. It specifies CASSRQGDNSPLHF.

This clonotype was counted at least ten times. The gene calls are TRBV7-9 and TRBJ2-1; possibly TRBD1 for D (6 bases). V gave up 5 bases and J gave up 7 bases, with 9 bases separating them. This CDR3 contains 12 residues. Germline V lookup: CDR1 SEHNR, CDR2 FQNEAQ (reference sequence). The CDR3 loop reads CASSLGTNEQFF. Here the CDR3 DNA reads TGTGCCAGCAGCCTGGGGACAAATGAGCAGTTCTTC.

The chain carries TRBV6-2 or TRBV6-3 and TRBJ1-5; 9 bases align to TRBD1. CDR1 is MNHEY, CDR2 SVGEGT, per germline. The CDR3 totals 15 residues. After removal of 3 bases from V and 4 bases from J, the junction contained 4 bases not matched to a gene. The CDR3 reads CASSYPGQGNQPQHF. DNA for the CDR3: TGTGCCAGCAGTTATCCCGGACAGGGGAATCAGCCCCAGCATTTT.

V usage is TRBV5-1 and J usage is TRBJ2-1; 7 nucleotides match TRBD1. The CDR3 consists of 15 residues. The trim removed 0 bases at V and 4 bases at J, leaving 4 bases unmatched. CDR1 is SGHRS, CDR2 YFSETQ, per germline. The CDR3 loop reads CASSLAPGQYNEQFF. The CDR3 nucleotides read TGCGCCAGCAGCTTGGCTCCGGGACAGTACAATGAGCAGTTCTTC.

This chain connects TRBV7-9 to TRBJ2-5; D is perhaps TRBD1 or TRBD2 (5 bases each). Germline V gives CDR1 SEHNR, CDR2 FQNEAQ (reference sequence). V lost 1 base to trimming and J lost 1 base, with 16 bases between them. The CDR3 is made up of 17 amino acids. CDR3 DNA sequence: TGTGCCAGCAGCTTAGGGTCGAGGGGTCCAATCCAAGAGACCCAGTACTTC. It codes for CASSLGSRGPIQETQYF. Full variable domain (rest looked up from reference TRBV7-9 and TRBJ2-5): DTGVSQNPRHKITKRGQNVTFRCDPISEHNRLYWYRQTLGQGPEFLTYFQNEAQLEKSRLLSDRFSAERPKGSFSTLEIQRTEQGDSAMYLCASSLGSRGPIQETQYFGPGTRLLVL.

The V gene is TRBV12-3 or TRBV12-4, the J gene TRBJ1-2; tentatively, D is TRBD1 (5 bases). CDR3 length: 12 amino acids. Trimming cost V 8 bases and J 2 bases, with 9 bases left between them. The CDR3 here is CASQYRNYGYTF. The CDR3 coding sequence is TGTGCCAGCCAGTACAGGAACTATGGCTACACCTTC.

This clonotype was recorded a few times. The CDR3 DNA sequence: TGTGCCAGCAGCCGGACAGGGGGCAGAAGCACAGATACGCAGTATTTT. Translated: CASSRTGGRSTDTQYF. V and J are TRBV7-3 and TRBJ2-3, with 11 bases matching TRBD1. Trimming at V came to 5 bases and at J to 0 bases, leaving 4 bases not matched to a gene. The CDR3 totals 16 residues. Germline V CDR1 and CDR2: SGHTA, FQGTGA.

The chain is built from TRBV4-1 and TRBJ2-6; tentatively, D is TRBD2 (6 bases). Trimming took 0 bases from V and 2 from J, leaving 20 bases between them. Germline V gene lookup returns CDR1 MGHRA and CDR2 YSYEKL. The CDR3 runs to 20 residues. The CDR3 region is CASSQDPLGLFPTGANVLTF. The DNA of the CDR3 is TGCGCCAGCAGCCAAGATCCCCTGGGACTTTTCCCCACTGGGGCCAACGTCCTGACTTTC.

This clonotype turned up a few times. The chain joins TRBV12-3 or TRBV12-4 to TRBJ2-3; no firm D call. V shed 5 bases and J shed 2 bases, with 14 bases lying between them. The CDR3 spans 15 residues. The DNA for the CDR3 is TGTGCCAGCAGTCCTCTAGTTGGACCCACAGATACGCAGTATTTT. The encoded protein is CASSPLVGPTDTQYF.

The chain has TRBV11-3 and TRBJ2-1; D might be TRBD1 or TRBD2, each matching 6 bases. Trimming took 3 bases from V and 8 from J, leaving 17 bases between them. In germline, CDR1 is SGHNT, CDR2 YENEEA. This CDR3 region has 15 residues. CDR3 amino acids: CASSLTGAGSHEQFF. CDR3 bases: TGTGCCAGCAGCTTGACGGGGGCAGGATCGCATGAGCAGTTCTTC.

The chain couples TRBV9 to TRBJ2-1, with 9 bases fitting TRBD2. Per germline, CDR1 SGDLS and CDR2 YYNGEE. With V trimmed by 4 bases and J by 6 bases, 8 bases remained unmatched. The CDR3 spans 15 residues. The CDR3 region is CASSSPGLATNEQFF. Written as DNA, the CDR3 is TGTGCCAGCAGCTCACCGGGACTAGCTACCAATGAGCAGTTCTTC.